This passage covers 29 T cell receptor beta chains from one sample sequenced in a study of metastatic and nonmetastatic thyroid tumors. No patient received treatment before thyroid surgery. TCRdb reanalyzed the PCR reads via MiXCR. The sample records roughly 18,000 clones, about a third being singletons. Sequences were obtained from tumor tissue. All receptors derive from a female donor with papillary thyroid cancer or a benign thyroid nodule (not recorded which). Some clones in this sample may be carry-over from other donors' samples.

The V and J genes are TRBV3-1 and TRBJ1-1; the D is unclear. Germline CDR1 LGHDT, CDR2 YNNKEL (reference sequence). Trimming cost V 7 bases and J 6 bases, with 15 bases left between them. This CDR3 has 13 residues. CDR3 sequence reads: CASTREASAEAFF. The CDR3 bases are TGTGCCAGCACCCGAGAGGCCTCGGCTGAAGCTTTCTTT.

The rearrangement joins TRBV5-1 to TRBJ2-1; 11 bases are a match to TRBD2. Germline V gene data show CDR1 as SGHRS and CDR2 as YFSETQ. The CDR3 consists of 17 residues. With 0 bases clipped from V and 3 bases from J, the junction kept 5 bases outside the gene matches. The CDR3, as DNA: TGCGCCAGCAGCTTGGCGGCTAGCGGGAGGAACTACAATGAGCAGTTCTTC. It specifies CASSLAASGRNYNEQFF.

This chain joins TRBV11-2 and TRBJ2-2; TRBD2 agrees at 10 bases. This CDR3 region has 18 residues. The germline V gene has CDR1 SGHAT and CDR2 FQNNGV. V was pared by 5 bases and J by 4 bases, with 13 bases of the junction left unmatched. The CDR3 spells CASSPGRTSGFVTGELFF. CDR3 sequence (DNA): TGTGCCAGCAGCCCGGGGCGGACTAGCGGCTTTGTCACCGGGGAGCTGTTTTTT.

This clone was picked up many times. This chain joins TRBV20-1 and TRBJ1-5; TRBD1 matches at 7 bases. This CDR3 has 15 residues. V lost 5 bases, J lost 0 bases, and 7 bases stayed unmatched. Looked up from germline, CDR1 is DFQATT and CDR2 is SNEGSKA (reference sequence). The CDR3 DNA sequence: TGCAGTGCTGGACAGGCTAATTATAGCAATCAGCCCCAGCATTTT. This gives the protein CSAGQANYSNQPQHF.

The rearrangement joins TRBV28 to TRBJ2-7, with 10 bases identical to TRBD2. The germline V gene has CDR1 MDHEN and CDR2 SYDVKM. The CDR3 length is 16 residues. V lost 7 bases, J lost 7 bases, and 16 bases stayed unmatched. In nucleotides, the CDR3 is TGTGCCAGCATTCAAAGGGGCCTAGCGGGAGTAGGAGAGCAGTACTTC. This codes for CASIQRGLAGVGEQYF.

This clone was observed a single time. The J gene is TRBJ2-7, the V gene TRBV20-1; D unclear. Germline V gives CDR1 DFQATT, CDR2 SNEGSKA (reference sequence). V was shortened by 3 bases and J by 2 bases, with 14 bases between the two germline ends. The CDR3 extends over 14 amino acids. CDR3 nucleotide sequence: TGCAGTGCTAGCGTAGTGGGGATCCCCTACGAGCAGTACTTC. Translation: CSASVVGIPYEQYF.

On this clone itself: One end of the junction does not line up with germline, which may come from a read error. The V gene is TRBV19, the J gene TRBJ1-2; 8 nucleotides match TRBD1. Per germline, CDR1 LNHDA and CDR2 SQIVND (reference sequence). This CDR3 is 12 amino acids long. As DNA, the CDR3 is TGTGCGAGCCGGGACAGGCAATATGCCTACACCTTC. Its protein is CASRDRQYAYTF.

The rearrangement links TRBV6-1 to TRBJ1-2; 7 bases are shared with TRBD1. The J segment lost 6 bases and the V segment lost 3 bases, leaving 10 bases of the junction unmatched. The germline V gene has CDR1 MNHNS and CDR2 SASEGT. This CDR3 comprises 15 residues. The CDR3 DNA follows: TGTGCCAGCAGTGATAAGGGGGCAGTCGTGAATGGCTACACCTTC. It encodes CASSDKGAVVNGYTF.

V gene TRBV6-5 combines with J gene TRBJ2-1; 10 bases are a match to TRBD2. V lost 2 bases, J lost 4 bases, and 5 bases stayed unmatched. Germline lookup yields CDR1 MNHEY and CDR2 SVGAGI. This CDR3 comprises 16 residues. The DNA of the CDR3 is TGTGCCAGCAGTTACAAACGGACTAGCGGATACAATGAGCAGTTCTTC. Protein sequence: CASSYKRTSGYNEQFF.

With regard to this clone: At one end, the junction sequence differs from germline, possibly due to a read error. This chain links TRBV25-1 with TRBJ2-5, with D perhaps TRBD2 (6 bases). The length of the CDR3 is 13 residues. Germline V gene lookup returns CDR1 MGHDK and CDR2 SYGVNS. Here the CDR3 DNA reads TGTGCCAGCAGTGAATCGCGGGCCAGCGGGTTGGGCTTC. Its translation is CASSESRASGLGF. The entire variable domain, with the rest obtained from reference TRBV25-1 and TRBJ2-5, is as follows: EADIYQTPRYLVIGTGKKITLECSQTMGHDKMYWYQQDPGMELHLIHYSYGVNSTEKGDLSSESTVSRIRTEHFPLTLESARPSHTSQYLCASSESRASGLGFGPGTRLLVL.

The chain recombines TRBV7-6 with TRBJ2-7; 7 bases are a match to TRBD2. With 5 bases clipped from V and 7 bases from J, the junction kept 14 bases outside the gene matches. Germline CDR1 is SGHVS and CDR2 is FNYEAQ. CDR3 length: 15 residues. CDR3 sequence reads: CASSGGGAGNLEQYF. For the CDR3, the DNA is TGTGCCAGCAGCGGGGGGGGAGCGGGAAATCTTGAGCAGTACTTC.

The rearrangement joins TRBV5-4 to TRBJ2-3; D may be TRBD1 (6 bases). Deletions cut 4 bases from V and 3 bases from J, with 15 bases between. Germline V CDR1 and CDR2: SGHNT, YYREEE (reference sequence). The CDR3 is 15 residues long. CDR3 region: CASSAPRGMTDTQYF. The CDR3 DNA is TGTGCCAGCAGCGCCCCTAGGGGGATGACAGATACGCAGTATTTT.

This clone ranks as medium-sized (0.01 to 0.1%). This chain connects TRBV30 to TRBJ2-7; 16 nucleotides line up with TRBD2. V shed 4 bases and J 2 bases; nucleotides not matched to a gene: 8. This CDR3 region has 17 residues. Germline V gene lookup returns CDR1 GTSNPN and CDR2 SVGIG (reference sequence). The CDR3: CAWKGTSGRAPPYEQYF. The DNA for the CDR3 is TGTGCCTGGAAAGGGACTAGCGGGAGGGCCCCACCCTACGAGCAGTACTTC.

In this sample, this clone turned up a few times. This chain links TRBV29-1 with TRBJ2-3; D is ambiguous. This CDR3 spans 12 amino acids. Germline V CDR1 and CDR2: SQVTM, ANQGSEA. V dropped 4 bases and J dropped 10 bases, with 15 bases sitting between them. CDR3 nucleotides: TGCAGCGTTGGAGAGCACGGCGTAGCGCAGTATTTT. Residues: CSVGEHGVAQYF.

The chain links TRBV20-1 to TRBJ1-1, with 7 bases lining up with TRBD1. The junction had 7 bases not matched to a gene; V was cut back by 3 bases and J by 0 bases. The CDR3 totals 15 residues. Per germline, CDR1 DFQATT and CDR2 SNEGSKA (reference sequence). The CDR3 DNA reads as TGCAGTGCTAGGAGGGGACAGACAATGAACACTGAAGCTTTCTTT. Translated, it gives CSARRGQTMNTEAFF.

J is TRBJ1-2 and V is TRBV14; perhaps TRBD1 as D (5 bases). Trimming cost V 3 bases and J 1 base, with 18 bases left between them. Per the germline V gene, CDR1 is SGHDN and CDR2 is FVKESK. The CDR3 contains 17 residues. The CDR3 coding sequence is TGTGCCAGCAGCCATACCCCCGGGGCATGGGATAACTATGGCTACACCTTC. The encoded protein is CASSHTPGAWDNYGYTF.

In this sample, this clone turned up many times. This chain uses TRBV25-1 with TRBJ2-5; 11 positions agree with TRBD1. The V and J ends lost 3 bases and 0 bases, in that order; junction bases with no gene match: 6. CDR3 length: 17 residues. Germline assignment: CDR1 MGHDK and CDR2 SYGVNS. CDR3 DNA: TGTGCCAGCAGTGACCTTGGGACAGGGGGGGACCAAGAGACCCAGTACTTC. Its protein product is CASSDLGTGGDQETQYF.

CDR3 bases: TGTGCCAGCTCACAATTAGCGTCAGATACGCAGTATTTT. It encodes CASSQLASDTQYF. The rearrangement joins TRBV18 to TRBJ2-3, with TRBD2 as a possible D gene (5 bases). V was cut by 4 bases and J by 4 bases, with 9 bases left in between. Per the germline V gene, CDR1 is KGHSH and CDR2 is LQKENI. The CDR3 runs 13 residues.

The chain couples TRBV28 to TRBJ2-1; TRBD1 matches at 9 bases. Germline values: CDR1 MDHEN, CDR2 SYDVKM. V was clipped by 2 bases and J by 2 bases; unmatched bases: 7. CDR3 size: 17 residues. CDR3 region: CASSLGQGRGAYNEQFF. The CDR3 region has the DNA TGTGCCAGCAGTTTAGGACAGGGGAGGGGAGCCTACAATGAGCAGTTCTTC.

The chain combines TRBV4-3 with TRBJ2-3; D perhaps matches TRBD2 (6 bases). Germline CDR1 reads LGHNA; CDR2 reads YSLEER. V was clipped by 0 bases and J by 1 base, with 11 bases between them. The CDR3 runs to 16 residues. This CDR3 is CASSQDLQRGTDTQYF. The CDR3 DNA follows: TGCGCCAGCAGCCAAGATCTCCAGCGGGGCACAGATACGCAGTATTTT.

This sequence joins TRBV28 and TRBJ2-7, with 8 bases that match TRBD2. This CDR3 region has 16 residues. Germline V gene sequence: CDR1 MDHEN, CDR2 SYDVKM. Trimming cost V 9 bases and J 3 bases; bases outside gene matches: 16. The CDR3 is CASKPTSGLDYYEQYF. For the CDR3, the DNA is TGTGCCAGTAAGCCCACATCGGGACTAGACTACTACGAGCAGTACTTC. The full variable domain, completed using reference TRBV28 and TRBJ2-7, is DVKVTQSSRYLVKRTGEKVFLECVQDMDHENMFWYRQDPGLGLRLIYFSYDVKMKEKGDIPEGYSVSREKKERFSLILESASTNQTSMYLCASKPTSGLDYYEQYFGPGTRLTVT.

This clone was counted a few times. This CDR3 reads CASSSSAGQGGGYTF. In DNA form, the CDR3 reads TGTGCCAGCAGTTCGTCCGCCGGGCAGGGGGGAGGCTACACCTTC. The chain links TRBV27 to TRBJ1-2; 7 bases are shared with TRBD1. The CDR3 spans 15 residues. Looked up from germline, CDR1 is MNHEY and CDR2 is SMNVEV (reference sequence). Trimming removed 4 bases from V and 8 bases from J; junction bases left unmatched: 13.

This clone was detected only a few times. The chain joins TRBV19 to TRBJ2-1; D ambiguous. The V end lost 3 bases, the J end lost 4 bases, and 7 bases lay between the germline ends. CDR1 is LNHDA, CDR2 SQIVND, per germline (reference sequence). The CDR3 has 13 residues. As DNA, the CDR3 is TGTGCCAGTAGTATCACATTGTACAATGAGCAGTTCTTC. Residues: CASSITLYNEQFF.

There are many counts of this clone. Here the CDR3 reads CASSPRAGVREQYF. The CDR3 region has the DNA TGTGCCAGCAGCCCGAGAGCGGGAGTCAGGGAGCAGTACTTC. V usage is TRBV6-2 or TRBV6-3 and J usage is TRBJ2-7; 8 nucleotides agree with TRBD2. V shed 6 bases, J shed 7 bases, and the junction held 11 bases outside the gene matches. This CDR3 spans 14 amino acids. The germline CDR1 and CDR2 sequences are MNHEY and SVGEGT.

The J gene is TRBJ2-5, the V gene TRBV30, with 10 bases identical to TRBD2. Germline trimming cut 3 bases from V and 2 bases from J; bases unmatched to any gene: 9. There are 16 residues in the CDR3. Per the germline V gene, CDR1 is GTSNPN and CDR2 is SVGIG (reference sequence). DNA of the CDR3: TGTGCCTGGAGGTTAGGGCTAGCGGGAGCTCAAGAGACCCAGTACTTC. It translates to CAWRLGLAGAQETQYF.

This sequence joins TRBV19 and TRBJ1-5, with D perhaps matching TRBD1 (5 bases). V was pared by 5 bases and J by 6 bases, with 14 bases between. Looked up from germline, CDR1 is LNHDA and CDR2 is SQIVND (reference sequence). This CDR3 is built from 14 residues. CDR3 nucleotides: TGTGCCAGTAGTTTCCAGGGTAGCGCTCAGCCCCAGCATTTT. Translating it yields CASSFQGSAQPQHF.

Relative to its sample, this clone is large. The chain uses TRBV6-1 and TRBJ1-1; D unresolved. From germline, CDR1 is MNHNS and CDR2 SASEGT. The V gene lost 5 bases and the J gene lost 2 bases, with 9 bases spanning the gap. The CDR3 sequence is 13 residues long. In DNA form, the CDR3 reads TGTGCCAGCAGTTTCGACGGTAACACTGAAGCTTTCTTT. Protein product: CASSFDGNTEAFF.

Sample share makes this clone medium-sized. The gene calls are TRBV5-1 and TRBJ2-2; no definite D call. With 7 bases removed from V and 2 bases from J, the gap between germline ends came to 6 bases. Germline V gene lookup returns CDR1 SGHRS and CDR2 YFSETQ. CDR3 length equals 12 residues. In DNA form, the CDR3 reads TGCGCCAGCGGGTTTAACACCGGGGAGCTGTTTTTT. It specifies CASGFNTGELFF.

V usage is TRBV19 and J usage is TRBJ2-6; no reliable D call. V was clipped by 5 bases and J by 1 base, with 15 bases between them. The germline gives CDR1 LNHDA, CDR2 SQIVND (reference sequence). CDR3 length: 17 amino acids. This CDR3 is CASSVQAHNSGANVLTF. In DNA form, the CDR3 reads TGTGCCAGTAGTGTTCAGGCACATAATTCTGGGGCCAACGTCCTGACTTTC.